Given below is one TCR beta chain in context. The source of the sample is a study of T cell changes during pregnancy in multiple sclerosis. Profiling relied on immunoSEQ multiplex PCR, and the TCRdb table lists in-frame clones only, not all of them. The sample holds 35,000 to 50,000 clones, roughly 92% seen once. Trimming removed 4 bases from V and 0 bases from J; junction bases left unmatched: 11. CDR1 and CDR2 from the germline V gene are MDHEN and SYDVKM. This CDR3 is built from 17 residues. Sequencing was performed on CD4+ T cells from peripheral blood mononuclear cells, taken in the first trimester of pregnancy. The clonotype comes from a female donor with multiple sclerosis, enrolled in a pregnancy study. This rearrangement joins TRBV28 to TRBJ1-1; the match to TRBD1 covers 7 bases. CDR3 sequence: CASSSDGQALMNTEAFF. The DNA for the CDR3 is TGTGCCAGCAGTTCAGACGGACAGGCGTTGATGAACACTGAAGCTTTCTTT.